The 9 T cell receptor beta chains presented below share a single source sample, sequenced in a study of human thymus T cells. Assay used: immunoSEQ multiplex PCR; TCRdb lists only in-frame clones, some missing. The repertoire holds about 60,000 clones, with around 94% as singletons. Sequenced material: blood. These receptor sequences come from a boy in the first two years of life with a congenital heart defect but otherwise immunologically healthy.

The rearrangement uses TRBV10-2 and TRBJ2-7; no definite D call. The CDR3 covers 12 residues. Germline loops: CDR1 WSHSY, CDR2 SAAADI. Trimming shortened V by 6 bases and J by 5 bases, and 11 bases separated the two germline ends. The chain's CDR3 is CASRHQVDEQYF. The CDR3, as DNA: TGCGCCAGCAGGCACCAGGTTGACGAGCAGTACTTC.

The rearrangement links TRBV28 to TRBJ1-3; the match to TRBD1 covers 7 bases. From germline, CDR1 is MDHEN and CDR2 SYDVKM. The V and J ends lost 8 bases and 3 bases, in that order; junction bases with no gene match: 13. The CDR3 extends over 16 amino acids. The CDR3 loop is CASAEGGPVDGNTIYF. CDR3 sequence (DNA): TGTGCCAGCGCGGAAGGGGGCCCGGTTGATGGAAACACCATATATTTT.

The V and J genes are TRBV6-1 and TRBJ2-3; 7 bases are a match to TRBD1. Germline loops: CDR1 MNHNS, CDR2 SASEGT. V gave up 10 bases and J gave up 5 bases; unmatched junction bases: 12. The CDR3 has 14 residues. CDR3 bases: TGTGCCACCCTCTTAGGACAGGCTGGAGATACGCAGTATTTT. It encodes CATLLGQAGDTQYF.

The chain has TRBV12-2 and TRBJ2-1; the D call of TRBD1 is as the table states it, not checked on the DNA. TRBV12-2 is a documented pseudogene. The CDR3 has 16 residues. CDR3 region: CASRLARRVPGNEQFF. For the CDR3, the DNA is TGTGCAAGTCGCTTAGCGCGCAGGGTCCCTGGCAATGAGCAGTTCTTC.

The chain carries TRBV30 and TRBJ2-1; a possible D gene is TRBD2 (5 bases). Germline CDR1 reads GTSNPN; CDR2 reads SVGIG (reference sequence). CDR3 size: 15 residues. Trimming removed 0 bases at V and 7 bases at J, with 16 bases between. CDR3 in amino acids: CAWSVPWISGNEQFF. CDR3 bases: TGTGCCTGGAGTGTACCCTGGATTTCGGGAAATGAGCAGTTCTTC.

CDR3 protein: CASSVYRDRSTDTQYF. The CDR3 region has the DNA TGTGCCAGCAGCGTCTACCGGGACAGAAGCACAGATACGCAGTATTTT. The J gene is TRBJ2-3, the V gene TRBV7-2; 7 bases match TRBD1. This CDR3 is built from 16 residues. With 5 bases clipped from V and 0 bases from J, the junction kept 8 bases outside the gene matches. From germline, CDR1 is SGHTA and CDR2 FQGNSA.

The V call is TRBV5-1, the J call TRBJ2-2; TRBD1 or TRBD2 may be the D gene (5 bases each). The V gene lost 0 bases and the J gene lost 2 bases, with 11 bases spanning the gap. CDR3 size: 16 residues. Germline CDR1 is SGHRS and CDR2 is YFSETQ. The CDR3 protein is CASSLGGTYNTGELFF. The CDR3, as DNA: TGCGCCAGCAGCTTGGGGGGGACCTATAACACCGGGGAGCTGTTTTTT.

This sequence joins TRBV19 and TRBJ2-6; 10 nucleotides line up with TRBD1. V lost 9 bases, J lost 2 bases, and 13 bases stayed unmatched. Germline assignment: CDR1 LNHDA and CDR2 SQIVND (reference sequence). This CDR3 comprises 18 residues. DNA of the CDR3: TGTGCCAGGGCGAATTCGGGACAGGGGTTCACTGGGGCCAACGTCCTGACTTTC. Translation: CARANSGQGFTGANVLTF.

The gene calls are TRBV19 and TRBJ2-3; D gene unclear. The CDR3 consists of 12 residues. CDR1 is LNHDA and CDR2 is SQIVND in the germline V gene (reference sequence). V was clipped by 5 bases and J by 5 bases, with 8 bases between them. CDR3: CASSYYQDTQYF. Here the CDR3 DNA reads TGTGCCAGTAGTTATTATCAAGATACGCAGTATTTT.